The 23 T cell receptor beta chains below all came from one sample that was sequenced in a study of cytomegalovirus exposure and HLA in healthy donors. Use of 60 Vbeta and 13 Jbeta primers characterized the PCR. Data came from immunoSEQ multiplex PCR; TCRdb stores just in-frame clones and leaves some out. The data contain under 150,000 clones, roughly 67% of them singletons. Material for sequencing was PBMCs. These receptors all stem from a young man in good health and CMV-seropositive.

The chain employs TRBV19 and TRBJ1-5; TRBD1 is a possible D gene (6 bases). The CDR3 runs 14 residues. V was pared by 10 bases and J by 3 bases, with 16 bases between. Germline CDR1 LNHDA, CDR2 SQIVND (reference sequence). CDR3 coding DNA: TGTGCCACCACACGGGACAACATCAATCAGCCCCAGCATTTT. It encodes CATTRDNINQPQHF.

The chain is built from TRBV6-6 and TRBJ2-7; TRBD1 matches 10 bases. The germline CDR1 and CDR2 sequences are MNHNY and SVGAGI (reference sequence). The trim removed 7 bases at V and 7 bases at J, leaving 7 bases unmatched. This CDR3 is built from 13 residues. The CDR3 region is CASTAGQGEEQYF. In DNA form, the CDR3 reads TGTGCCAGCACCGCCGGACAGGGGGAAGAGCAGTACTTC.

The V call is TRBV13, the J call TRBJ2-5, with D possibly matching TRBD1 (5 bases). The CDR3 length is 15 residues. CDR1 is PRHDT and CDR2 is FYEKMQ in the germline V gene (reference sequence). Between the trimmed V and J ends, which lost 1 base and 6 bases, there was a span of 15 bases. CDR3 in amino acids: CASSLETGSGKTQYF. The CDR3 DNA sequence: TGTGCCAGCAGCTTAGAAACTGGGTCAGGGAAGACCCAGTACTTC.

The chain is built from TRBV25-1 and TRBJ1-5, with a possible D match to TRBD1 (5 bases). The CDR3 spans 15 residues. CDR1 MGHDK and CDR2 SYGVNS come from the germline V gene. V shed 8 bases and J shed 1 base, with 15 bases lying between them. CDR3 coding DNA: TGTGCCAGCCGACAAACAGGTGCGAGCAATCAGCCCCAGCATTTT. Protein: CASRQTGASNQPQHF.

This clone was picked up a small number of times. The chain joins TRBV6-5 to TRBJ2-3, with 7 nucleotides matching TRBD2. J gave up 7 bases and V 3 bases, and 4 bases lay outside the gene matches. Per germline, CDR1 MNHEY and CDR2 SVGAGI. The CDR3 covers 13 residues. CDR3 residues: CASSYASGYTQYF. In DNA form, the CDR3 reads TGTGCCAGCAGTTATGCTAGCGGCTATACGCAGTATTTT.

V usage is TRBV6-1 and J usage is TRBJ2-1; TRBD1 aligns across 8 bases. The CDR3 runs to 15 residues. Germline CDR1 and CDR2: MNHNS and SASEGT. Germline trimming cut 7 bases from V and 4 bases from J; bases unmatched to any gene: 9. Here the CDR3 reads CASTLDRGRYNEQFF. Written as DNA, the CDR3 is TGTGCCAGCACTCTAGACAGGGGCAGGTACAATGAGCAGTTCTTC.

This clone has only a few counts. In DNA form, the CDR3 reads TGTGCCAGCAACGACAGGGGATCTGGAAACACCATATATTTT. Translated, it gives CASNDRGSGNTIYF. The chain has TRBV6-1 and TRBJ1-3; 8 bases map to TRBD1. Looked up from germline, CDR1 is MNHNS and CDR2 is SASEGT. Losses at the gene ends were 7 bases for V and 1 base for J; bases not matched to a gene: 3. The CDR3 has 14 residues.

This rearrangement joins TRBV11-2 to TRBJ1-1; weak D call: TRBD1 (5 bases). CDR3 size: 15 residues. Trimming removed 6 bases from V and 4 bases from J, with 18 bases in between. Germline-derived CDR1 and CDR2 are SGHAT and FQNNGV. CDR3: CASSDPAGGSTEAFF. In DNA, the CDR3 is TGTGCCAGCAGTGATCCCGCGGGGGGGAGCACTGAAGCTTTCTTT.

The V gene is TRBV6-4, the J gene TRBJ2-6; TRBD1 aligns across 7 bases. The CDR3 spans 17 residues. The V segment lost 3 bases and the J segment 1 base; nucleotides outside the gene matches: 6. Germline CDR1 and CDR2: MRHNA and SNTAGT. The CDR3 nucleotides read TGTGCCAGCAGTGAATCCGTCAGGGGGTCTGGGGCCAACGTCCTGACTTTC. Translated, it gives CASSESVRGSGANVLTF.

This chain joins TRBV2 and TRBJ1-5; no clear D gene. Germline values: CDR1 SNHLY, CDR2 FYNNEI. Trimming left V 5 bases short and J 2 bases short, with 7 bases between. The CDR3 is 13 amino acids. The CDR3 coding sequence is TGTGCCAGCAGTCGGGTCGGCAATCAGCCCCAGCATTTT. Amino acids: CASSRVGNQPQHF.

CDR3 nucleotides: TGTGCCAGCAGTTTAGGCGTCTCAGGACAGGGAGGCTACGAGCAGTACTTC. Residues: CASSLGVSGQGGYEQYF. This rearrangement joins TRBV28 to TRBJ2-7; TRBD1 aligns across 8 bases. Germline V gene lookup returns CDR1 MDHEN and CDR2 SYDVKM. J was trimmed by 3 bases and V by 2 bases; bases with no gene match: 12. CDR3 length equals 17 residues.

Regarding this clone: Because it lacks the conserved phenylalanine or tryptophan at the end, this CDR3 is likely a read error. The DNA is left out, because the CDR3 cannot be placed on it with certainty; the CDR3 is given as TCRdb lists it. The V and J genes are TRBV20-1 and TRBJ1-1. 8 amino acids form the CDR3, both terminal residues included. From germline, CDR1 is DFQATT and CDR2 SNEGSKA (reference sequence). The CDR3 here is CSASQLFL.

V is TRBV28 and J is TRBJ2-5; perhaps TRBD1 as D (6 bases). This CDR3 comprises 16 residues. Germline CDR1 reads MDHEN; CDR2 reads SYDVKM. With 6 bases removed from V and 2 bases from J, the gap between germline ends came to 19 bases. CDR3 sequence reads: CASSRPPGEKQETQYF. Written as DNA, the CDR3 is TGTGCCAGCAGCCGACCCCCAGGGGAGAAACAAGAGACCCAGTACTTC.

The chain recombines TRBV10-1 with TRBJ2-5; TRBD1 might be the D (5 bases). The CDR3 sequence is 13 residues long. The V and J ends lost 5 bases and 5 bases respectively, with 12 bases between them. Germline lookup yields CDR1 WNHNN and CDR2 SYGVQD (reference sequence). CDR3 sequence reads: CASSRTWGETQYF. CDR3 coding DNA: TGCGCCAGCAGTAGGACCTGGGGCGAGACCCAGTACTTC.

This chain links TRBV6-1 with TRBJ2-7; 7 positions match TRBD1. This CDR3 has 18 amino acids. V lost 4 bases and J lost 3; bases outside the gene matches: 18. CDR1 is MNHNS and CDR2 is SASEGT in the germline V gene. The CDR3 DNA is TGTGCCAGCAGTGGCCCCGCTACCCAACACAGGGGAATCTACGAGCAGTACGTC. Protein sequence: CASSGPATQHRGIYEQYV.

The J gene is TRBJ2-1, the V gene TRBV5-1, with 11 bases aligning to TRBD2. This CDR3 contains 16 residues. Trimming cost V 4 bases and J 0 bases; bases outside gene matches: 3. Germline CDR1 SGHRS, CDR2 YFSETQ. The CDR3, as DNA: TGCGCCAGCAGCCCGACTAGCGGGGTCTCCTACAATGAGCAGTTCTTC. It translates to CASSPTSGVSYNEQFF.

This rearrangement joins TRBV9 to TRBJ2-3, with D maybe TRBD1 (6 bases). This CDR3 comprises 17 residues. Germline loops: CDR1 SGDLS, CDR2 YYNGEE. V was pared by 0 bases and J by 2 bases, with 16 bases between. DNA of the CDR3: TGTGCCAGCAGCGTAGTGCAGGGGCTCACGCACACAGATACGCAGTATTTT. Protein sequence: CASSVVQGLTHTDTQYF.

This clone was seen a handful of times. The chain combines TRBV27 with TRBJ2-1; 9 bases are shared with TRBD2. The CDR3 length is 17 residues. The V and J ends lost 7 bases and 9 bases, in that order; junction bases with no gene match: 19. The germline CDR1 and CDR2 sequences are MNHEY and SMNVEV (reference sequence). CDR3 sequence: CASTPWGGGAPGGEQFF. The DNA of the CDR3 is TGTGCCAGCACCCCTTGGGGCGGGGGGGCCCCGGGTGGTGAGCAGTTCTTC.

V and J are TRBV2 and TRBJ1-1; 9 positions match TRBD1. With 4 bases clipped from V and 1 base from J, the junction kept 4 bases outside the gene matches. Germline assignment: CDR1 SNHLY and CDR2 FYNNEI. The CDR3 extends over 15 amino acids. CDR3 residues: CASSGDRGKNTEAFF. As DNA, the CDR3 is TGTGCCAGCAGTGGAGACAGGGGGAAGAACACTGAAGCTTTCTTT. Full variable domain (missing parts from reference TRBV2 and TRBJ1-1): EPEVTQTPSHQVTQMGQEVILRCVPISNHLYFYWYRQILGQKVEFLVSFYNNEISEKSEIFDDQFSVERPDGSNFTLKIRSTKLEDSAMYFCASSGDRGKNTEAFFGQGTRLTVV.

This chain connects TRBV30 to TRBJ2-1; 9 bases agree with TRBD2. The J segment lost 7 bases and the V segment lost 1 base, leaving 5 bases of the junction unmatched. This CDR3 has 14 amino acids. CDR1 GTSNPN and CDR2 SVGIG come from the germline V gene (reference sequence). The CDR3 region has the DNA TGTGCCTGGAGTGGGGGAGGACTAGCGAATGAGCAGTTCTTC. Residues: CAWSGGGLANEQFF.

The genes are TRBV11-2 and TRBJ1-3, with a weak D call TRBD1 (6 bases). The CDR3 spans 15 residues. Germline CDR1 reads SGHAT; CDR2 reads FQNNGV. V was clipped by 5 bases and J by 7 bases, with 18 bases between them. This chain's CDR3 is CASSPNRTVRNTIYF. For the CDR3, the DNA is TGTGCCAGCAGCCCGAACAGGACAGTGAGGAACACCATATATTTT. Full variable domain (missing parts from reference TRBV11-2 and TRBJ1-3): EAGVAQSPRYKIIEKRQSVAFWCNPISGHATLYWYQQILGQGPKLLIQFQNNGVVDDSQLPKDRFSAERLKGVDSTLKIQPAKLEDSAVYLCASSPNRTVRNTIYFGEGSWLTVV.

The chain joins TRBV6-1 to TRBJ1-6; the match to TRBD1 covers 9 bases. V was clipped by 3 bases and J by 1 base; unmatched bases: 4. The CDR3 runs to 17 residues. The germline V gene encodes CDR1 MNHNS and CDR2 SASEGT. Written as DNA, the CDR3 is TGTGCCAGCAGTGATGTACAGGGGGCTTCCTATAATTCACCCCTCCACTTT. Residues: CASSDVQGASYNSPLHF.

This clone was detected a few times. V usage is TRBV4-1 and J usage is TRBJ2-7; 7 bases agree with TRBD1. This CDR3 is 16 amino acids long. V shed 0 bases and J 3 bases; nucleotides not matched to a gene: 8. Germline CDR1 MGHRA, CDR2 YSYEKL. DNA of the CDR3: TGCGCCAGCAGCCAAGATGGGGGACAGACGTTCTACGAGCAGTACTTC. Translated, it gives CASSQDGGQTFYEQYF.